This T cell receptor (beta chain) was recovered during a study of blood T cell repertoires in COVID-19. Across the study: The analysed material was cDNA or gDNA that came from T cells, B-cell-depleted T cells, or PBMCs.

Under the authors' procedure: Estimation of nucleated cell counts was performed using reference gene primer amplification. Sequenced by immunoSEQ multiplex PCR; TCRdb stores in-frame clones only, minus some. The D gene and trimming were derived from the DNA, and the V and J assignments and clone size from that table. The sample has approximately 300,000 clones, 70% to 90% seen once. Participant reports of clinical history set cohort assignment. Symptom resolution, clearance, or two negative PCRs marked donors in Cohort 3 as recovered. Trimming stripped 3 bases from V and 8 bases from J, with 10 bases between. Germline V gives CDR1 KGHSH, CDR2 LQKENI. The CDR3 extends over 12 amino acids.

The specimen was PBMCs or T cells enriched from blood (not recorded which). The sequence derives from a woman in her twenties or thirties who had recovered from COVID-19. The chain is built from TRBV18 and TRBJ1-2; the D is unclear. CDR3 residues: CASSPEGYGYTF. CDR3 in DNA: TGTGCCAGCTCACCGGAGGGATACGGCTACACCTTC. The entire variable domain, with the rest obtained from reference TRBV18 and TRBJ1-2, is as follows: NAGVMQNPRHLVRRRGQEARLRCSPMKGHSHVYWYRQLPEEGLKFMVYLQKENIIDESGMPKERFSAEFPKEGPSILRIQQVVRGDSAAYFCASSPEGYGYTFGSGTRLTVV.